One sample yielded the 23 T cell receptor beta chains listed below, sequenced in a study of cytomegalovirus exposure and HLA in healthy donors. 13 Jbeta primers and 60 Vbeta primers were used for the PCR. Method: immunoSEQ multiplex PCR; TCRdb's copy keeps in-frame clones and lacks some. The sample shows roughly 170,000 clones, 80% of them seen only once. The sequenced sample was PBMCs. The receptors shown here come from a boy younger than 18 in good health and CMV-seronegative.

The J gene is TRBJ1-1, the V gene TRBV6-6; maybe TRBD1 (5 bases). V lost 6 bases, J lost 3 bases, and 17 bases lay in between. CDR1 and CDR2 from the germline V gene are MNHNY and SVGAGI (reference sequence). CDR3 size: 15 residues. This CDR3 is CASSPTTVTDTEAFF. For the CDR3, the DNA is TGTGCCAGCAGCCCGACGACAGTAACTGACACTGAAGCTTTCTTT.

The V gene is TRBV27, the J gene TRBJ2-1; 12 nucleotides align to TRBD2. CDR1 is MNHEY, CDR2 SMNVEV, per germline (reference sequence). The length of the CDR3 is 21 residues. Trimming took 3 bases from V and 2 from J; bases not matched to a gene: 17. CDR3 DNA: TGTGCCAGCAGTTTCACGGGGGGTCTAGCGGGAGGGGCCGGGCCCTACAATGAGCAGTTCTTC. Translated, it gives CASSFTGGLAGGAGPYNEQFF.

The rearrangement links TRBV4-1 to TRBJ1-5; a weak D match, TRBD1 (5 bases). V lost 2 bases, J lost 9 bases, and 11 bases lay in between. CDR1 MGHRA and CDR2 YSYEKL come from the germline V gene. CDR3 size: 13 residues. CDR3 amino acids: CASSQSRGGPQHF. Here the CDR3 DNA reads TGCGCCAGCAGCCAATCCCGGGGGGGGCCCCAGCATTTT.

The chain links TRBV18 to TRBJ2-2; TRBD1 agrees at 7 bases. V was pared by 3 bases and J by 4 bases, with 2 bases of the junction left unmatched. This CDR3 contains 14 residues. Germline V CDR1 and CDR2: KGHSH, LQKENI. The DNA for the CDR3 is TGTGCCAGCTCACCTACAGGGGCCACCGGGGAGCTGTTTTTT. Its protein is CASSPTGATGELFF.

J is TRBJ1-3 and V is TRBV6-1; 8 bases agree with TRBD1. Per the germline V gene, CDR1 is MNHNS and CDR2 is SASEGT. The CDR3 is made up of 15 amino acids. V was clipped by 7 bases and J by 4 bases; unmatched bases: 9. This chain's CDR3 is CASIQGALSGNTIYF. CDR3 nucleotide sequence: TGTGCCAGCATCCAGGGGGCGCTTTCGGGAAACACCATATATTTT.

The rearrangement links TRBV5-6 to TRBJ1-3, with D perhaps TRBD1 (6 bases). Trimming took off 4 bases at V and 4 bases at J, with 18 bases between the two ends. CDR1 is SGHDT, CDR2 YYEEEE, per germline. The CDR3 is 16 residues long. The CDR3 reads CASSPSGGLFGNTIYF. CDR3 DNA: TGTGCCAGCAGCCCCTCCGGGGGGCTGTTCGGAAACACCATATATTTT.

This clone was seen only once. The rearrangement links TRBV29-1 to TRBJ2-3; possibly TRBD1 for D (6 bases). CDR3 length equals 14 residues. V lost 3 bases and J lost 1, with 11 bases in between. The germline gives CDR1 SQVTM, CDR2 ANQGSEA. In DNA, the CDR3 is TGCAGCGTTGACGGGGCAGGGGGCACAGATACGCAGTATTTT. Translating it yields CSVDGAGGTDTQYF.

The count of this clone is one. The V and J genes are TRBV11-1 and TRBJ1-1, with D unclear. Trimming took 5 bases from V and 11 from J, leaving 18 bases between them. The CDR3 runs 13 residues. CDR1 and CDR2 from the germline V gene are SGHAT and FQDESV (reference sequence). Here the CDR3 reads CASSLTRSGWAFF. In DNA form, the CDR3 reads TGTGCCAGCAGCCTAACCCGATCCGGGTGGGCTTTCTTT.

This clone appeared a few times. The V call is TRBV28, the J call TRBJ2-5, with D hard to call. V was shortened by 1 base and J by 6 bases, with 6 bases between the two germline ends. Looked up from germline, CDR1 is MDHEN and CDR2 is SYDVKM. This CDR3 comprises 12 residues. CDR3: CASSLLAQTQYF. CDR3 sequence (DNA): TGTGCCAGCAGTTTATTGGCCCAGACCCAGTACTTC.

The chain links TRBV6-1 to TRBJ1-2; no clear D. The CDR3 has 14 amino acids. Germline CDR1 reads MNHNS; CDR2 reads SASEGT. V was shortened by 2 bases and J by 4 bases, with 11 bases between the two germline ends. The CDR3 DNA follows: TGTGCCAGCAGTGAATTCCGAGGGCCCTATGGCTACACCTTC. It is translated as CASSEFRGPYGYTF.

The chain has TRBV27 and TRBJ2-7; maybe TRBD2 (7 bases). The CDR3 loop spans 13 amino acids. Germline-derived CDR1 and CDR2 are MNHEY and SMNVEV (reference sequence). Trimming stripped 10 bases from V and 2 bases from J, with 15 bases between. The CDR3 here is CANSPGGPYEQYF. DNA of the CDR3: TGTGCCAACAGCCCCGGGGGGCCCTACGAGCAGTACTTC.

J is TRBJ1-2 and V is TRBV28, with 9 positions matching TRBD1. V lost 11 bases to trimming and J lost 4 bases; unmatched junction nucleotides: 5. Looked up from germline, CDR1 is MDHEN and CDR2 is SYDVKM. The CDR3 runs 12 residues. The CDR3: CASGTGRYGYTF. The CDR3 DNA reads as TGTGCCTCCGGGACAGGGCGCTATGGCTACACCTTC.

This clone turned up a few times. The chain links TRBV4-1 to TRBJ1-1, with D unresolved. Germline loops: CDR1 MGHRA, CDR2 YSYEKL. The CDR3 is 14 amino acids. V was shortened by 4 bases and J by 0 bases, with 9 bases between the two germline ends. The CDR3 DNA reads TGCGCCAGCAGCCTAAGGGAGGTGAACACTGAAGCTTTCTTT. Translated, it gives CASSLREVNTEAFF.

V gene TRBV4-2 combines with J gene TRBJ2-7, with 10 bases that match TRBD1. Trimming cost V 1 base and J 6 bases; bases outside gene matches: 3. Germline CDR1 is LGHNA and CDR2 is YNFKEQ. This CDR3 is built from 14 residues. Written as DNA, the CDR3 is TGTGCCAGCAGCCAAGGACAGGGGGCTATCGAGCAGTACTTC. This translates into CASSQGQGAIEQYF.

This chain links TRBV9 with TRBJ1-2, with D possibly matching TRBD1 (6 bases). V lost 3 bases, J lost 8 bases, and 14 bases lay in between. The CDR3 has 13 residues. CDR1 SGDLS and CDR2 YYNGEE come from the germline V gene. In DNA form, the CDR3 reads TGTGCCAGCAGCGGATCATCAGGGGAGGGCTACACCTTC. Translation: CASSGSSGEGYTF.

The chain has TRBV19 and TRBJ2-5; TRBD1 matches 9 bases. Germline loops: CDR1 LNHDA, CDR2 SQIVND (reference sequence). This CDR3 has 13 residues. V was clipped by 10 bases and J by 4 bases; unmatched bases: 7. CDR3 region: CATGQGYPETQYF. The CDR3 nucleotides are TGTGCCACCGGACAGGGGTACCCAGAGACCCAGTACTTC.

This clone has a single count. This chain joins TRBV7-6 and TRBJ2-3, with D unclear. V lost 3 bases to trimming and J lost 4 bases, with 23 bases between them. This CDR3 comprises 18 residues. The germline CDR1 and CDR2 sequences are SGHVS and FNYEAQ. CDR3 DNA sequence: TGTGCCAGCAGCTTCACAGCACAACGTAGTAAGCCTCCAGATACGCAGTATTTT. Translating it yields CASSFTAQRSKPPDTQYF.

The CDR3 loop reads CASSVQGDTQYF. CDR3 nucleotide sequence: TGCGCCAGCAGCGTCCAGGGCGATACGCAGTATTTT. V usage is TRBV5-1 and J usage is TRBJ2-3; possibly TRBD1 for D (5 bases). V lost 4 bases to trimming and J lost 6 bases, with 9 bases between them. Germline V gene sequence: CDR1 SGHRS, CDR2 YFSETQ. CDR3 length: 12 residues.

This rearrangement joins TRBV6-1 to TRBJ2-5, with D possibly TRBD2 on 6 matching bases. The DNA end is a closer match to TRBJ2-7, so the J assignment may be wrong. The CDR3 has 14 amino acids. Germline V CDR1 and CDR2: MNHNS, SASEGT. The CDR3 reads CASRRRGGDYEQYF. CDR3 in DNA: TGTGCCAGCAGAAGGAGGGGAGGAGACTACGAGCAGTACTTC.

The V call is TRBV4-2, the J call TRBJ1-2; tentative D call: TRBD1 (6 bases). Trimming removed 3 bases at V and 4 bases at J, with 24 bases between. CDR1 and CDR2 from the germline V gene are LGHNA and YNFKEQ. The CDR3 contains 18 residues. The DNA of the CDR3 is TGTGCCAGCAGCCATTCCCTCCGGATTGGACAGCGACCCTATGGCTACACCTTC. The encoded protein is CASSHSLRIGQRPYGYTF.

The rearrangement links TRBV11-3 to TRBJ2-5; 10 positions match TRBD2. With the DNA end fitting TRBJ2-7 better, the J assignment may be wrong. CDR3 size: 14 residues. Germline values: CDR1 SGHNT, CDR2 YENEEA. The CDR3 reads CASRLRTSGYEQYF. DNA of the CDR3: TGTGCCAGCCGGCTAAGGACTAGCGGATACGAGCAGTACTTC.

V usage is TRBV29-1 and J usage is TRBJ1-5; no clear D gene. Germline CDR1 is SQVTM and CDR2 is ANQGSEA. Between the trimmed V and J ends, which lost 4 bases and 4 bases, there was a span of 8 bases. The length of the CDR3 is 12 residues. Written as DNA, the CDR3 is TGCAGCGTTGTGTGGCAGAATCAGCCCCAGCATTTT. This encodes CSVVWQNQPQHF.

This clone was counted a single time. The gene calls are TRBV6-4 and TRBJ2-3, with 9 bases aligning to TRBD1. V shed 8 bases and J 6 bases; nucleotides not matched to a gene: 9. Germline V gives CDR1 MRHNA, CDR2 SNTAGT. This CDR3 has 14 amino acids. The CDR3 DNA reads TGTGCCAGCCGCCGGGACAGGGTTTCGGATACGCAGTATTTT. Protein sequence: CASRRDRVSDTQYF.